This T cell receptor beta chain came from a study of graft-versus-host responses after intestinal transplantation. Study summary: Transplantation in recipients was multivisceral, liver-intestinal, or isolated intestinal. All recipients were given anti-thymocyte globulin induction, and tacrolimus and steroids were then administered for three to four years. Overall study findings and caveats: Recipient marrow showed GvH clones, some seen first in ileum or blood.

On this clone itself: Its antigen is as yet unknown.

Only in-frame clones appear in the TCRdb table, and some are missing; sequencing was by immunoSEQ multiplex PCR. The sample yields about 100,000 clones, over 75% seen once. CDR1 LNHDA and CDR2 SQIVND come from the germline V gene (reference sequence). Trimming removed 5 bases from V and 14 bases from J; junction bases left unmatched: 18. The CDR3 has 15 residues. This receptor was identified in a human donor who received an intestinal transplant. This chain joins TRBV19 and TRBJ2-4, with 7 positions matching TRBD2. The specimen comprised unstimulated CD4+ T cells sorted from spleen or lymph node cells, sampled before intestinal transplant. CDR3 sequence (DNA): TGTGCCAGTAGTGTTATGTTTAACGCGGGAGAGAGCAAGTACTTC. Protein sequence: CASSVMFNAGESKYF.